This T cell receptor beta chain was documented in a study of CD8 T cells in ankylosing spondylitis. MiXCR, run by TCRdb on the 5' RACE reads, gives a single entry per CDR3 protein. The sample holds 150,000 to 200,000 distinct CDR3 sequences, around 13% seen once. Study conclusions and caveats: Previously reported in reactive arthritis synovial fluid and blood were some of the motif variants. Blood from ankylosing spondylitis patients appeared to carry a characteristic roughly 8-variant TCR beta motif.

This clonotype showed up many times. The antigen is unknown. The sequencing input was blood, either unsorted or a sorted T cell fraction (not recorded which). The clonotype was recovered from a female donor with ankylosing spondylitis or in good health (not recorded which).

The CDR3 loop is CASSKTGVSSEAFF. Written as DNA, the CDR3 is TGTGCCAGCAGCAAGACAGGGGTTTCCTCCGAAGCTTTCTTT. V is TRBV5-6 and J is TRBJ1-1, with 8 nucleotides matching TRBD1. Germline V gives CDR1 SGHDT, CDR2 YYEEEE. Losses at the gene ends were 4 bases for V and 8 bases for J; bases not matched to a gene: 10. The CDR3 is 14 amino acids. The variable domain in full, completed from reference TRBV5-6 and TRBJ1-1, reads DAGVTQSPTHLIKTRGQQVTLRCSPKSGHDTVSWYQQALGQGPQFIFQYYEEEERQRGNFPDRFSGHQFPNYSSELNVNALLLGDSALYLCASSKTGVSSEAFFGQGTRLTVV.